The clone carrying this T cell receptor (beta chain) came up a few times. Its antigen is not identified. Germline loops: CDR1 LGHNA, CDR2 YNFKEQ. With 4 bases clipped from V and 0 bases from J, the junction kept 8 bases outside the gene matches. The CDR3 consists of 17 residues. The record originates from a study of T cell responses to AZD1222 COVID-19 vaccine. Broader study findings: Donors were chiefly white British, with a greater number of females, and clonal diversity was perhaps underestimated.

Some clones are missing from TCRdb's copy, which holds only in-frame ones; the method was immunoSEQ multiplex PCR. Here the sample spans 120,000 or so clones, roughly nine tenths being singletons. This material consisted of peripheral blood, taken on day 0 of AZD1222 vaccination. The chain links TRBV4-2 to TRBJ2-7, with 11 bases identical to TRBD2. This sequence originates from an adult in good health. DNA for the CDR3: TGTGCCAGCAGCCCAGGGGATAGCGGGAGGGCCTCCTACGAGCAGTACTTC. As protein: CASSPGDSGRASYEQYF.